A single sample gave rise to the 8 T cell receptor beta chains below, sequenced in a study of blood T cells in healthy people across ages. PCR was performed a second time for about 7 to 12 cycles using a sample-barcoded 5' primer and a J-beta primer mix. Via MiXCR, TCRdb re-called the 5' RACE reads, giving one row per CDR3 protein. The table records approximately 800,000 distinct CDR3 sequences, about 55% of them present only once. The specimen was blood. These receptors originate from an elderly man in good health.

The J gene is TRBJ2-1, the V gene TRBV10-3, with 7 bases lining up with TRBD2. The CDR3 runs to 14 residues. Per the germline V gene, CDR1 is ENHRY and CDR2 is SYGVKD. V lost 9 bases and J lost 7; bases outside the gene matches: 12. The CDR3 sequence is CAISPGGGGNEQFF. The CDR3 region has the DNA TGTGCCATTTCGCCTGGGGGGGGAGGGAATGAGCAGTTCTTC.

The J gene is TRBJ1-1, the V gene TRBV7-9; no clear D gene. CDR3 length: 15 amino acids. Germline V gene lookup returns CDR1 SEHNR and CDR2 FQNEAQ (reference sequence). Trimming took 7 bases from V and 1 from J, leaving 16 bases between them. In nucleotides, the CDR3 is TGTGCCAGCATCAAAGGCGGAACAACGAACACTGAAGCTTTCTTT. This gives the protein CASIKGGTTNTEAFF.

As DNA, the CDR3 is TGCGCCAGCAGCTCAGGGACAGGGGTGAGCTCCTACGAGCAGTACTTC. Translated: CASSSGTGVSSYEQYF. The chain employs TRBV5-1 and TRBJ2-7; TRBD1 aligns across 10 bases. The germline V gene encodes CDR1 SGHRS and CDR2 YFSETQ. The CDR3 sequence is 16 residues long. V shed 3 bases and J 0 bases; nucleotides not matched to a gene: 6.

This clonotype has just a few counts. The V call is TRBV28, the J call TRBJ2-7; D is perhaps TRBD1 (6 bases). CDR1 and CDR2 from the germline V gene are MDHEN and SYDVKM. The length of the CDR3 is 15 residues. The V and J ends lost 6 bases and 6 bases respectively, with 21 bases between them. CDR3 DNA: TGTGCCAGCAGCCTAAACCTAGCCCTGGGGGCCGAGCAGTACTTC. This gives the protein CASSLNLALGAEQYF.

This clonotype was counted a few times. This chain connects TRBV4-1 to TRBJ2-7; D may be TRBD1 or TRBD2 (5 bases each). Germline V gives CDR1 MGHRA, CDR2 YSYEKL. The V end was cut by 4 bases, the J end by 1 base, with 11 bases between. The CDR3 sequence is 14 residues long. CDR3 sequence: CASSLLGESYEQYF. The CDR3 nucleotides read TGCGCCAGCAGCCTATTGGGGGAGTCCTACGAGCAGTACTTC.

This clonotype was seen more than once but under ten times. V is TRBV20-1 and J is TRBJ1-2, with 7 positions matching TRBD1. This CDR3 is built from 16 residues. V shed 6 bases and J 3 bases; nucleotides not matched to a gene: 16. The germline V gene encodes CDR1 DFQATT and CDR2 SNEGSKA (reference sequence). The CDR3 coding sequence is TGCAGTGCCTTCTCTTCCGGAGGACAGGTGGACTATGGCTACACCTTC. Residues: CSAFSSGGQVDYGYTF.

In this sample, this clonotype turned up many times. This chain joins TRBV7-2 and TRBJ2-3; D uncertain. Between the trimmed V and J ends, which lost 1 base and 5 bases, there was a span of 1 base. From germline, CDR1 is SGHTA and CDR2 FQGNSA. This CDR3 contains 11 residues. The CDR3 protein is CASSLVDTQYF. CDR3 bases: TGTGCCAGCAGCTTAGTAGATACGCAGTATTTT. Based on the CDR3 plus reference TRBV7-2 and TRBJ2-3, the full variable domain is GAGVSQSPSNKVTEKGKDVELRCDPISGHTALYWYRQSLGQGLEFLIYFQGNSAPDKSGLPSDRFSAERTGGSVSTLTIQRTQQEDSAVYLCASSLVDTQYFGPGTRLTVL.

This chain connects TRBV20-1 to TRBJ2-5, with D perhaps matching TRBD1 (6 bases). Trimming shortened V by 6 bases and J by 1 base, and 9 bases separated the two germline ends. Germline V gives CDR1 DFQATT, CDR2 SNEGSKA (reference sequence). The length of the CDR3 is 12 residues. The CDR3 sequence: CSAAGVQETQYF. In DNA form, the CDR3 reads TGCAGTGCGGCAGGGGTCCAAGAGACCCAGTACTTC.